This T cell receptor beta chain was captured in a study of shared clonotypes between healthy human individuals. Findings and caveats of the study: Inspection by rarefaction showed sorted-subset sequencing to be incomplete despite large depth. Unshared clonotypes carried lower generation probabilities than those common to all four donors.

CD45RO-negative, CCR7-positively selected cells formed the naive CD8 fraction, excluding terminally differentiated effector memory CD45RA+ cells. Regarding this clone: Antigen specificity is unknown.

Each PCR replicate from the sorted subsets contained about 200 ng DNA, which is roughly 33,000 T cell genomes. Data came from immunoSEQ multiplex PCR; TCRdb stores just in-frame clones and leaves some out. The table lists around 600,000 clones, nearly 98% of them singletons, with approximately 0.3% in the top ten. The germline CDR1 and CDR2 sequences are PRHDT and FYEKMQ (reference sequence). Deletions cut 3 bases from V and 3 bases from J, with 12 bases between. This CDR3 region has 15 residues. Sequencing was carried out using naive CD8+ T cells sorted from blood. The chain links TRBV13 to TRBJ2-1, with unresolved D. This TCR was recovered from a man aged 30-40 years in good health. Written as DNA, the CDR3 is TGTGCCAGCAGCTTCTCGGGCCTAATCTACAATGAGCAGTTCTTC. Protein product: CASSFSGLIYNEQFF.